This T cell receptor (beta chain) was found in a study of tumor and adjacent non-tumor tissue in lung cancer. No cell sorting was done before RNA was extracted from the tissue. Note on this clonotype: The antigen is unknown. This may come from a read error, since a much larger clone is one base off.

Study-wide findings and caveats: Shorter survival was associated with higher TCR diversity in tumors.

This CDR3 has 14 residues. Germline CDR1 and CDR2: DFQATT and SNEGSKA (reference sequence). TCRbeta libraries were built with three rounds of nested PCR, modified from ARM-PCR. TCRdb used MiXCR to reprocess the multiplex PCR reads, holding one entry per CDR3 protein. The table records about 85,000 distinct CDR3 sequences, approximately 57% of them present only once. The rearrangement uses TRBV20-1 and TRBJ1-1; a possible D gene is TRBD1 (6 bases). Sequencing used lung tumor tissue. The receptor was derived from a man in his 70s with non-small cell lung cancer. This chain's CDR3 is CSAPPRGRDTDAFF. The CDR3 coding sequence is TGCAGTGCCCCCCCACGGGGAAGGGACACTGATGCTTTCTTT.